The clone carrying this TCR beta chain was recorded once. Its antigen is currently unknown. The CDR3 ends on some other residue instead of the conserved phenylalanine or tryptophan, so this is likely a read error. The V end was cut by 4 bases, the J end by 3 bases, with 13 bases between. Germline CDR1 reads KGHSY; CDR2 reads FQNENV. The CDR3 runs to 14 residues. TCR beta VDJ and CDR3 were profiled, and genomic DNA was the template. One entry per CDR3 protein results from TCRdb running MiXCR on the reads. This repertoire shows about 180,000 distinct CDR3 sequences, roughly half found once; its top ten account for around 2.7%. The sample originates from a study of CD8+CD57+ T cells in acquired aplastic anemia. Study observations and caveats: Simpson's diversity of CD8+ cells was not significantly different in patients compared with controls. Common to patients and controls were about 31 CD8+ CDR3 sequences.

Sequenced material: sorted CD4+, CD8+, or CD8+CD57+ T cells (not recorded which) from PBMCs. The source of this sequence is a human donor in good health. The chain combines TRBV16 with TRBJ2-7; D ambiguous. CDR3 in DNA: TGTGCCAGCAGCCCAGTGGGGTCGAACTACGAGCAGTACTCC. Protein product: CASSPVGSNYEQYS.